This record covers a single T cell receptor (beta chain). Its antigen is unidentified. These data come from a study of STAT5B mutations in CD4+ large granular lymphocyte leukemia. General study points: 8/27 top patient clones versus 2/35 control clones were TRBV06-family. Main leukemic clonotypes were patient-specific, but roughly 25% appeared at low frequency elsewhere. Without putative leukemic clones, patient CD4-sorted repertoires remained more clonal than healthy CD4+ repertoires.

Method: immunoSEQ multiplex PCR; TCRdb's copy keeps in-frame clones and lacks some. This table holds 31,000 or so clones, around 82% found once. V lost 0 bases to trimming and J lost 5 bases, with 11 bases between them. This CDR3 is built from 14 residues. Germline values: CDR1 SGHRS, CDR2 YFSETQ. Buffy coats from healthy blood donors served as controls. This TCR came from a human donor in good health. Source material: CD4+ T cells from blood buffy coats. The chain recombines TRBV5-1 with TRBJ2-5; no reliable D call. The CDR3: CASSLGRSRETQYF. The CDR3, as DNA: TGCGCCAGCAGCTTGGGGCGGAGTAGGGAGACCCAGTACTTC.